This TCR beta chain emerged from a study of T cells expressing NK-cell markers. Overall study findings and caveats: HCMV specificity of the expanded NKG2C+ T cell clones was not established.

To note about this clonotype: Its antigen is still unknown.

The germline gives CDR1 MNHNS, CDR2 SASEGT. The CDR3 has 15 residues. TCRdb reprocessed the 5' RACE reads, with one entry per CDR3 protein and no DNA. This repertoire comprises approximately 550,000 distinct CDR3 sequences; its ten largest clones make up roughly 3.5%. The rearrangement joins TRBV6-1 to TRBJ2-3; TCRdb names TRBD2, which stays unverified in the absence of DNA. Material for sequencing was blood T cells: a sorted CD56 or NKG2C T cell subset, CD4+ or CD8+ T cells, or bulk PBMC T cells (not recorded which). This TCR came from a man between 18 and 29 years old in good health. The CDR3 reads CASSEALLTRDTQYF.